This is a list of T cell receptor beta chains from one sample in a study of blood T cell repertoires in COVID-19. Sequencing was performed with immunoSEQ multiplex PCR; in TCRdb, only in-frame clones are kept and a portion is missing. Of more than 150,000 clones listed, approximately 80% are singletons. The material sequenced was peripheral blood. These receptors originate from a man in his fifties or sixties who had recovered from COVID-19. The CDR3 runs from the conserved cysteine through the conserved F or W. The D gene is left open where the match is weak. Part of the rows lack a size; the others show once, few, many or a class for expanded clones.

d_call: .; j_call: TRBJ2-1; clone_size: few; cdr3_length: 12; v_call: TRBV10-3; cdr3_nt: TGTGCCATATCGTCGGAGGGCAATGAGCAGTTCTTC; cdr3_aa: CAISSEGNEQFF
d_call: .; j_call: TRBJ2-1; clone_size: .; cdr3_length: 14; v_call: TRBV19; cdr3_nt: TGTGCCAGTAGTATTACGCCTAGAAACAATGAGCAGTTCTTC; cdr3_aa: CASSITPRNNEQFF
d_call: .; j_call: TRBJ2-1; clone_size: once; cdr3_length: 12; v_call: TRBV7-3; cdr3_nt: TGTGCCAGCAGCGAAGTGGGGAGTGAGCAGTTCTTC; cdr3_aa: CASSEVGSEQFF
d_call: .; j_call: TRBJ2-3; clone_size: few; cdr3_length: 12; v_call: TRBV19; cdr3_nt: TGTGCCAGCTCCATAGGCACAGATACGCAGTATTTT; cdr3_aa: CASSIGTDTQYF
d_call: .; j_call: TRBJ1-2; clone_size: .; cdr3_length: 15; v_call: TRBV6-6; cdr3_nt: TGTGCCAGCAGTTACTCTGGAGGGGAGGGTGGTGGCTACACCTTC; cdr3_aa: CASSYSGGEGGGYTF
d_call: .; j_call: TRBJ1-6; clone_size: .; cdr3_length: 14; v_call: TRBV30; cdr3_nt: TGTGCCTGGAATCAGGCCTCAAGACGGTCACCCCTCCACTTT; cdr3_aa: CAWNQASRRSPLHF
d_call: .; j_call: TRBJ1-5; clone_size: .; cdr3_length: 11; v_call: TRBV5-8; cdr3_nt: TGTGCCAGCAGCTTGACGGGACTGTTGGATTTT; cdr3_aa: CASSLTGLLDF
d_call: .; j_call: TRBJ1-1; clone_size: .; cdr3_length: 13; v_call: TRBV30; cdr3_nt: TGTGCCTGGAGGACGGGGAGAAGCACTGAAGCTTTCTTT; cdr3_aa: CAWRTGRSTEAFF
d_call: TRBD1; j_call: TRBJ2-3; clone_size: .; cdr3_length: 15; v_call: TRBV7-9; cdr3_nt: TGTGCCAGCAGATCAGGACAGGCTAGCACAGATACGCAGTATTTT; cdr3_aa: CASRSGQASTDTQYF
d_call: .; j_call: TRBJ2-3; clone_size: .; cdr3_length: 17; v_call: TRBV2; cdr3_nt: TGTGCCAGCGCCATCCCGAGCGACCAAAAATTCACAGATACGCAGTATTTT; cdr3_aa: CASAIPSDQKFTDTQYF
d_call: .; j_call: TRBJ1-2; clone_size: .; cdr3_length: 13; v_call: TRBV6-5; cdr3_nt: TGTGCCAGCATAAGAGGCAGGGAGGATGGCTACACCTTC; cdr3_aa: CASIRGREDGYTF
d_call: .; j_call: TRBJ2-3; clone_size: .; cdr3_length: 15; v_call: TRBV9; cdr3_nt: TGTGCCAGCAGCGTAGCAGCGCTGCCTACAGATACGCAGTATTTT; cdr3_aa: CASSVAALPTDTQYF
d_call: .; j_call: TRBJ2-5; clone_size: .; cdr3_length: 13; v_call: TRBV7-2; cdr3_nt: TGTGCCAGCAGCTTACGTAGAAAAGAGACCCAGTACTTC; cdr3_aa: CASSLRRKETQYF
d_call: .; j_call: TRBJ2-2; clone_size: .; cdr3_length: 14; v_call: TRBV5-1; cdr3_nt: TGCGCCAGCAGCCGACTACTAGAAACCGGGGAGCTGTTTTTT; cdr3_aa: CASSRLLETGELFF
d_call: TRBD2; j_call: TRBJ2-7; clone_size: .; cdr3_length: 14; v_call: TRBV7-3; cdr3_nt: TGTGCCAGCAGCCGGGACCCAACGGGGGGGGAGCAGTACTTC; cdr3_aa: CASSRDPTGGEQYF
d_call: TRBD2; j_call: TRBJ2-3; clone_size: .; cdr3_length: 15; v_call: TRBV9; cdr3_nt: TGTGCCAGCAGCGTAGCGACTAGCCTAGGCATCCCGCAGTATTTT; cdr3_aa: CASSVATSLGIPQYF
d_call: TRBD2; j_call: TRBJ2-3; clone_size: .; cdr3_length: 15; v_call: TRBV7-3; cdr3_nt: TGTGCCAGCAGCCAGACTAGCGGGCGATCAGATACGCAGTATTTT; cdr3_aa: CASSQTSGRSDTQYF
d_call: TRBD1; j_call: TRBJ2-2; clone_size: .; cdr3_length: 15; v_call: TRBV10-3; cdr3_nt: TGTGCCATCAGTGAAGGGGGCTCGGGCACCGGGGAGCTGTTTTTT; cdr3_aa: CAISEGGSGTGELFF
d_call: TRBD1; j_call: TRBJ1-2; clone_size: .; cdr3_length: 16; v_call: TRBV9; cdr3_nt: TGTGCCAGCAGCGTAAGGGGAACAGGGGGTTACTATGGCTACACCTTC; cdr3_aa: CASSVRGTGGYYGYTF
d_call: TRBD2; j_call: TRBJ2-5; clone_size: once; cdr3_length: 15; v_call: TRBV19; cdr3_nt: TGTGCCAGTAGTCTTGGAGCGGGAGATTTCGAGACCCAGTACTTC; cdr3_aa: CASSLGAGDFETQYF
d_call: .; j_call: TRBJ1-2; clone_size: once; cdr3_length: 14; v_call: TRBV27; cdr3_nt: TGTGCCAGCAGCCCATCCCGGGAAAGCTATGGCTACACCTTC; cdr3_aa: CASSPSRESYGYTF
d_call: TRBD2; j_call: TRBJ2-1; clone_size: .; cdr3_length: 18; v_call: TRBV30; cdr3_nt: TGTGCCTGGAGCGGGAGGACTAGCGGGAGAAGGGTCTACAATGAGCAGTTCTTC; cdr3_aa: CAWSGRTSGRRVYNEQFF
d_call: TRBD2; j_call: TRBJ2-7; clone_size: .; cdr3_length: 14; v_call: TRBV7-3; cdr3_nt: TGTGCCAGCAGCCCCGCCGGGACTAGAAAGGAACAGTACTTC; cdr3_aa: CASSPAGTRKEQYF
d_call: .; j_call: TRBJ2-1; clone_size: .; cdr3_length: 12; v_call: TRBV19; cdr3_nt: TGTGCCAGTTTCAGTCGTTGGAATGAGCAGTTCTTC; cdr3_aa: CASFSRWNEQFF
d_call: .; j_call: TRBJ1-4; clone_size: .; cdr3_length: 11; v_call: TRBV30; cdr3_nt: TGTGCCTGGAGCCCGGGTGAAAAACTGTTTTTT; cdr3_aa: CAWSPGEKLFF
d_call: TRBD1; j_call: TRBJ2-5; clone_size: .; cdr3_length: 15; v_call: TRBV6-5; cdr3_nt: TGTGCCAGCAGTTCCCAGACAGGGGGCCAAGAGACCCAGTACTTC; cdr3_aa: CASSSQTGGQETQYF
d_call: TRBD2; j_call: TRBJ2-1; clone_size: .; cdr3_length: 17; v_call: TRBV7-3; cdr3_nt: TGTGCCAGCAGCTTAACATACCTAGCGGGAGGAGTGAATGAGCAGTTCTTC; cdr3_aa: CASSLTYLAGGVNEQFF
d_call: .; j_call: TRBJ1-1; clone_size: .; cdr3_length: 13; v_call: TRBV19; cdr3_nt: TGTGCCAGTAGTAATACAGAGAACACTGAAGCTTTCTTT; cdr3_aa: CASSNTENTEAFF
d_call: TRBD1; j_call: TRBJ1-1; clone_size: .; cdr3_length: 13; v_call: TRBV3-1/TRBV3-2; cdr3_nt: TGTGCCAGCAGGAGACAGGGAGACACTGAAGCTTTCTTT; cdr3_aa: CASRRQGDTEAFF
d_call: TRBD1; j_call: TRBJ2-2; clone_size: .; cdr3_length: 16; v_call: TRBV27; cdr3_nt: TGTGCCAGCACCGGAGGGGCAGGGGGCGAGGCCGGGGAGCTGTTTTTT; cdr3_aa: CASTGGAGGEAGELFF
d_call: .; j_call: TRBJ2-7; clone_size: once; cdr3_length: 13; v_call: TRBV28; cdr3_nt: TGTGCCAGCAGCAACCAGGGTCCCCACGAGCAGTACTTC; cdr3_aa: CASSNQGPHEQYF
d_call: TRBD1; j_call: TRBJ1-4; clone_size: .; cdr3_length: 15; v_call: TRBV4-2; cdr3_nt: TGTGCCAGCAGCCGCACGGGACAGGGGGATGAAAAACTGTTTTTT; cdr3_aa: CASSRTGQGDEKLFF
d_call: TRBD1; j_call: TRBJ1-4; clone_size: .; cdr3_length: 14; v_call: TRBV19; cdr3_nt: TGTGCCAGTAGTCAGGGGGGTTCGTATGAAAAACTGTTTTTT; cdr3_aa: CASSQGGSYEKLFF
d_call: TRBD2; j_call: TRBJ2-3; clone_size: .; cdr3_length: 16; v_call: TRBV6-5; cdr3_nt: TGTGCCAGCAGTTACTCCCGGGTAGCGGGGACAGATACGCAGTATTTT; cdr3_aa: CASSYSRVAGTDTQYF
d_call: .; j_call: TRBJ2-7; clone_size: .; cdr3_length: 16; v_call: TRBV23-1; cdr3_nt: .; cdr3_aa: CASSRSGQGAGDEQYF
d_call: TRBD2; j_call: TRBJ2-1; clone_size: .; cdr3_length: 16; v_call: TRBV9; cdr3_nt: TGTGCCAGCAGCGTAGCTGGAGCGGGAGGGTACAATGAGCAGTTCTTC; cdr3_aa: CASSVAGAGGYNEQFF
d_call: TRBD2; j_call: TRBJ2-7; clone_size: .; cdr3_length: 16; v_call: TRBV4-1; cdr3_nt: TGCGCCAGCAGCCCCCGCGGACTAGCGGAGTCCTACGAGCAGTACTTC; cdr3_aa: CASSPRGLAESYEQYF
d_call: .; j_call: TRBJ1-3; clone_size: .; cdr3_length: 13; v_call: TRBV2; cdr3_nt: TGTGCCAGCAGTGCCTCTCTCGGGAGCACCATATATTTT; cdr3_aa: CASSASLGSTIYF
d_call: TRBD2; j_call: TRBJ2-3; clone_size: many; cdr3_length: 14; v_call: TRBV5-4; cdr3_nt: TGTGCCAGCGGGACTAGCGGAAGCACAGATACGCAGTATTTT; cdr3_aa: CASGTSGSTDTQYF
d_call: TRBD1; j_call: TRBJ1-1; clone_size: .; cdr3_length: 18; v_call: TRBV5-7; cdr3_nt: TGTGCCAGCAGCTTGGGAGGACAAGACAGGGGCTTTAACACTGAAGCTTTCTTT; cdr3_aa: CASSLGGQDRGFNTEAFF
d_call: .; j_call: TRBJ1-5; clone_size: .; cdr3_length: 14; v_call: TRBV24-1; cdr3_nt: TGTGCCACCAGCATGACTAATAGCAATCAGCCCCAGCATTTT; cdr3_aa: CATSMTNSNQPQHF
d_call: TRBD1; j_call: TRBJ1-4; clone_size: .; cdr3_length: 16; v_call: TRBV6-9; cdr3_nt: TGTGCCAGCAGTTATTGGATGACAGGGAATAGAGAAAAACTGTTTTTT; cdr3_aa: CASSYWMTGNREKLFF
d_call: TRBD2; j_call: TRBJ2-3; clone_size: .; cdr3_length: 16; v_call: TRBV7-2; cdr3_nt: TGTGCCAGCAGCTCCGGGAGGGCGGGCCCTGGAGATACGCAGTATTTT; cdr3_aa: CASSSGRAGPGDTQYF
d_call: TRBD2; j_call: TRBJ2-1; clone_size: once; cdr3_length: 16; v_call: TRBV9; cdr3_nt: TGTGCCAGCAGCGTAGGGTCTAGCGGGAGCTTCTATGAGCAGTTCTTC; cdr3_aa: CASSVGSSGSFYEQFF
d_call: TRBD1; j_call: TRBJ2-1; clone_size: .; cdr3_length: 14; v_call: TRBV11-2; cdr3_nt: TGTGCCAGCAGTCCCGGGACAGTCTACAATGAGCAGTTCTTC; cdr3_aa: CASSPGTVYNEQFF
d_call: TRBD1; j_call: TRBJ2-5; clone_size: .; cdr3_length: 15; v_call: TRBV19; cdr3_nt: TGTGCCAGTAGTCCACAAGGGACAGTCCAGGGGGCCCAGTACTTC; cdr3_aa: CASSPQGTVQGAQYF
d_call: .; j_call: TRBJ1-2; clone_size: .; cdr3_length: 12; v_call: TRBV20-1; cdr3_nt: TGCAGTGCTAGTCCGGAGGGCTATGGCTACACCTTC; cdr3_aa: CSASPEGYGYTF
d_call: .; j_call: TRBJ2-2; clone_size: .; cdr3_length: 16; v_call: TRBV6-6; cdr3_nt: TGTGCCAGCATCCCAACAGGGGGGGCGAACACCGGGGAGCTGTTTTTT; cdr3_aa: CASIPTGGANTGELFF
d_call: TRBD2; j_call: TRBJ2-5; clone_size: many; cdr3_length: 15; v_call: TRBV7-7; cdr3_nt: TGTGCCAGCAGCTTAGTGACTAGCGGGCAAGAGACCCAGTACTTC; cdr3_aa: CASSLVTSGQETQYF
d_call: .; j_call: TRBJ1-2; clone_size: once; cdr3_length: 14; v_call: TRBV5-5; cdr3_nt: TGTGCCAGCAGCTTGGCCCCAGCTAACTATGGCTACACCTTC; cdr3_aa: CASSLAPANYGYTF
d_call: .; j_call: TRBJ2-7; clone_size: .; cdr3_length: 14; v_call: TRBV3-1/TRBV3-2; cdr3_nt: TGTGCCAGCAGCCAAGGGACAGCCTCCTACGAGCAGTACTTC; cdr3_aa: CASSQGTASYEQYF
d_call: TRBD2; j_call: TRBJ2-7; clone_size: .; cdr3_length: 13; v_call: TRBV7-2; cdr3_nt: TGTGCCAGCAGTTCCCGGGAGGCAGACGAGCAGTACTTC; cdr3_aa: CASSSREADEQYF
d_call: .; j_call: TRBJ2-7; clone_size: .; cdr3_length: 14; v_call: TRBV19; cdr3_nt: TGTGCCAGTAGTATCCGCTCGGGAGTCGGGGAGCAGTACTTC; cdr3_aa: CASSIRSGVGEQYF